Each of the 27 T cell receptor beta chains below was sequenced from the same sample in a study of blood T cell repertoires in COVID-19. The method was immunoSEQ multiplex PCR; TCRdb's version includes in-frame clones alone and lacks a portion of them. The table includes about 160,000 clones, around four fifths detected once. Sequenced: peripheral blood. These receptors were collected from a man aged 65-85 years with acute or convalescent COVID-19.

The CDR3 coding sequence is TGCGCCAGCAGCCACCGGGACACGACCCTGAACACTGAAGCTTTCTTT. Encoded protein: CASSHRDTTLNTEAFF. The chain is built from TRBV5-1 and TRBJ1-1; the D gene is possibly TRBD1 (6 bases). Deletions cut 4 bases from V and 0 bases from J, with 16 bases between. This CDR3 contains 16 residues. CDR1 is SGHRS and CDR2 is YFSETQ in the germline V gene.

J is TRBJ2-1 and V is TRBV19, with TRBD1 as a possible D gene (7 bases). Germline V CDR1 and CDR2: LNHDA, SQIVND (reference sequence). This CDR3 comprises 15 residues. V was shortened by 1 base and J by 5 bases, with 12 bases between the two germline ends. This CDR3 reads CASSIGQGGDNEQFF. The CDR3 nucleotides read TGTGCCAGTAGTATAGGGCAGGGGGGCGACAATGAGCAGTTCTTC.

This clone was found a few times. The chain employs TRBV10-2 and TRBJ1-4, with no clear D. The CDR3 contains 15 residues. Germline values: CDR1 WSHSY, CDR2 SAAADI. V was trimmed by 4 bases and J by 0 bases, leaving 9 bases between them. Here the CDR3 reads CASSANLATNEKLFF. The CDR3 DNA reads as TGCGCCAGCAGTGCAAATTTAGCAACTAATGAAAAACTGTTTTTT.

The chain uses TRBV2 and TRBJ2-7; TRBD2 aligns across 7 bases. CDR3 size: 13 residues. CDR1 and CDR2 (germline): SNHLY, FYNNEI. V was pared by 4 bases and J by 2 bases, with 2 bases of the junction left unmatched. The CDR3 sequence: CASSVLAPYEQYF. The CDR3 DNA sequence: TGTGCCAGCAGTGTACTAGCGCCCTACGAGCAGTACTTC.

This clone was counted a few times. The chain employs TRBV11-2 and TRBJ2-5, with D possibly TRBD1 on 6 matching bases. The CDR3 extends over 16 amino acids. Germline CDR1 and CDR2: SGHAT and FQNNGV. V lost 0 bases, J lost 5 bases, and 16 bases lay in between. The CDR3 region is CASSLDITGLGETQYF. The CDR3 DNA reads TGTGCCAGCAGCTTAGATATTACAGGGTTGGGGGAGACCCAGTACTTC. Using reference TRBV11-2 and TRBJ2-5 for the parts outside the CDR3, the full variable domain is EAGVAQSPRYKIIEKRQSVAFWCNPISGHATLYWYQQILGQGPKLLIQFQNNGVVDDSQLPKDRFSAERLKGVDSTLKIQPAKLEDSAVYLCASSLDITGLGETQYFGPGTRLLVL.

The rearrangement joins TRBV28 to TRBJ1-4, with a possible D match to TRBD1 (5 bases). There are 12 residues in the CDR3. V was pared by 8 bases and J by 8 bases, with 12 bases between. Germline V gives CDR1 MDHEN, CDR2 SYDVKM. The CDR3 bases are TGTGCCAGCCGGGGGACGGGAGAAAAACTGTTTTTT. Its protein product is CASRGTGEKLFF.

This clone was counted at least ten times. Here the CDR3 reads CASRAPRVPSPLHF. The DNA for the CDR3 is TGTGCCAGCAGGGCCCCCAGGGTCCCCTCACCCCTCCACTTT. J is TRBJ1-6 and V is TRBV6-5, with D possibly matching TRBD1 (5 bases). Germline V gene sequence: CDR1 MNHEY, CDR2 SVGAGI. The CDR3 has 14 residues. V was pared by 6 bases and J by 10 bases, with 16 bases between.

This clone was seen once. The chain links TRBV3-1 (or the pseudogene TRBV3-2) to TRBJ2-2, with D tentatively TRBD2 (6 bases). The germline gives CDR1 LGHDT, CDR2 YNNKEL (reference sequence). V was cut by 1 base and J by 9 bases, with 18 bases left in between. This CDR3 is 16 amino acids long. The CDR3, as DNA: TGTGCCAGCAGCCAAGTCCAAATCGGGACTTCCCGGGAGCTGTTTTTT. It encodes CASSQVQIGTSRELFF.

The chain joins TRBV6-5 to TRBJ1-1, with D uncertain. V shed 7 bases and J shed 0 bases, with 12 bases lying between them. Germline V gene data show CDR1 as MNHEY and CDR2 as SVGAGI. The CDR3 consists of 14 residues. CDR3 region: CASTSQHLNTEAFF. CDR3 coding DNA: TGTGCCAGCACCTCCCAACACCTGAACACTGAAGCTTTCTTT.

V and J are TRBV5-1 and TRBJ1-1; D may be TRBD1 (5 bases). Germline V gives CDR1 SGHRS, CDR2 YFSETQ. The CDR3 runs 14 residues. Trimming removed 2 bases from V and 2 bases from J, with 10 bases in between. The CDR3 region has the DNA TGCGCCAGCAGCTTTCAGGGTCCCAACACTGAAGCTTTCTTT. It translates to CASSFQGPNTEAFF.

The genes are TRBV2 and TRBJ1-1, with TRBD1 as a possible D gene (6 bases). The V gene's germline CDR1 is SNHLY and CDR2 FYNNEI. Trimming pared 6 bases from V and 4 bases from J, leaving 9 bases between. The length of the CDR3 is 12 residues. The chain's CDR3 is CASRGAGTEAFF. The CDR3, as DNA: TGTGCCAGCAGGGGGGCGGGCACTGAAGCTTTCTTT.

The J gene is TRBJ1-1, the V gene TRBV28; maybe TRBD1 (5 bases). The CDR3 loop spans 15 amino acids. V was trimmed by 6 bases and J by 1 base, leaving 15 bases between them. The germline V gene encodes CDR1 MDHEN and CDR2 SYDVKM. The CDR3 DNA sequence: TGTGCCAGCAGATACTCAGGGATTGGGAACACTGAAGCTTTCTTT. Translating it yields CASRYSGIGNTEAFF.

Only a few counts were recorded for this clone. The chain joins TRBV6-5 to TRBJ1-5; the D gene is possibly TRBD1 (6 bases). Deletions cut 8 bases from V and 7 bases from J, with 21 bases between. This CDR3 is 15 amino acids long. Looked up from germline, CDR1 is MNHEY and CDR2 is SVGAGI. The CDR3 loop is CASLLVRGIGQPQHF. The CDR3 DNA reads as TGTGCCAGCTTATTGGTGAGGGGGATCGGCCAGCCCCAGCATTTT.

This clone has just a few counts. The genes are TRBV9 and TRBJ2-1; D unresolved. From germline, CDR1 is SGDLS and CDR2 YYNGEE. CDR3 length: 12 amino acids. V gave up 5 bases and J gave up 5 bases, with 8 bases separating them. DNA for the CDR3: TGTGCCAGCAGTAGTAGAAACAATGAGCAGTTCTTC. Amino acids: CASSSRNNEQFF.

This clone was seen just once. The chain links TRBV6-1 to TRBJ1-4, with D unresolved. The CDR3 loop spans 16 amino acids. The V end was cut by 2 bases, the J end by 0 bases, with 10 bases between. Per the germline V gene, CDR1 is MNHNS and CDR2 is SASEGT. DNA for the CDR3: TGTGCCAGCAGTGAACAGGAATTATCAACTAATGAAAAACTGTTTTTT. It codes for CASSEQELSTNEKLFF.

This clone showed up just a few times. The chain links TRBV30 to TRBJ2-2, with 7 bases fitting TRBD1. Trimming at V came to 4 bases and at J to 1 base, leaving 3 bases not matched to a gene. CDR3 length: 14 residues. Germline CDR1 GTSNPN, CDR2 SVGIG (reference sequence). CDR3 coding DNA: TGTGCCTGGATCCGGGACAGGAACACCGGGGAGCTGTTTTTT. Translating gives CAWIRDRNTGELFF.

The V call is TRBV5-6, the J call TRBJ2-2; D possibly corresponds to TRBD2 (5 bases). CDR1 is SGHDT, CDR2 YYEEEE, per germline. The germline V and J ends were trimmed by 3 bases and 4 bases, with 16 bases remaining between them. CDR3 length: 16 amino acids. This CDR3 is CASSSEDSWGTGELFF. The CDR3 region has the DNA TGTGCCAGCAGCTCAGAGGACTCCTGGGGCACCGGGGAGCTGTTTTTT. The variable domain in full, with the rest retrieved from reference TRBV5-6 and TRBJ2-2, is DAGVTQSPTHLIKTRGQQVTLRCSPKSGHDTVSWYQQALGQGPQFIFQYYEEEERQRGNFPDRFSGHQFPNYSSELNVNALLLGDSALYLCASSSEDSWGTGELFFGEGSRLTVL.

The chain couples TRBV28 to TRBJ1-4; perhaps TRBD1 as D (6 bases). The CDR3 runs 18 residues. With 6 bases removed from V and 8 bases from J, the gap between germline ends came to 28 bases. Germline-derived CDR1 and CDR2 are MDHEN and SYDVKM. For the CDR3, the DNA is TGTGCCAGCAGCCCTAGACCGTTCCGGGACATGCGAGAGGAAAAACTGTTTTTT. Translating gives CASSPRPFRDMREEKLFF.

The chain employs TRBV11-2 and TRBJ1-3, with D perhaps TRBD1 (5 bases). This CDR3 is built from 17 residues. The germline V gene has CDR1 SGHAT and CDR2 FQNNGV. V lost 5 bases, J lost 0 bases, and 17 bases lay in between. The CDR3 DNA reads TGTGCCAGCAGCCGAAACGTTCAGGGAAGCTCTGGAAACACCATATATTTT. Translated, it gives CASSRNVQGSSGNTIYF.

The genes are TRBV5-1 and TRBJ2-7; D remains ambiguous. There are 14 residues in the CDR3. The V end was cut by 6 bases, the J end by 2 bases, with 15 bases between. Germline V CDR1 and CDR2: SGHRS, YFSETQ. The CDR3 spells CASNLGNPPYEQYF. CDR3 DNA: TGCGCCAGCAATCTGGGCAACCCTCCCTACGAGCAGTACTTC.

The chain links TRBV19 to TRBJ1-4; 8 nucleotides align to TRBD1. The CDR3 contains 15 residues. With 3 bases clipped from V and 11 bases from J, the junction kept 11 bases outside the gene matches. Looked up from germline, CDR1 is LNHDA and CDR2 is SQIVND (reference sequence). For the CDR3, the DNA is TGTGCCAGTAGTATTAAGTCAGGGGGCGCGGAGAAACTGTTTTTT. Protein sequence: CASSIKSGGAEKLFF.

The chain carries TRBV6-6 and TRBJ2-3; TRBD2 agrees at 11 bases. Per the germline V gene, CDR1 is MNHNY and CDR2 is SVGAGI (reference sequence). This CDR3 is built from 15 residues. J lost 4 bases, V lost 4 bases, and 4 bases had no gene match. CDR3 DNA: TGTGCCAGCAGTTTCCTTAGCGGGAGGGCAGATACGCAGTATTTT. Translated: CASSFLSGRADTQYF.

This chain uses TRBV5-1 with TRBJ2-1, with 7 bases aligning to TRBD2. Germline values: CDR1 SGHRS, CDR2 YFSETQ. Losses at the gene ends were 0 bases for V and 0 bases for J; bases not matched to a gene: 3. The CDR3 extends over 16 amino acids. DNA of the CDR3: TGCGCCAGCAGCTTGGAGGCTAGCGGCTCCTACAATGAGCAGTTCTTC. Amino acid sequence: CASSLEASGSYNEQFF.

This clone has just one count. The V call is TRBV5-4, the J call TRBJ2-1, with 7 bases fitting TRBD1. Looked up from germline, CDR1 is SGHNT and CDR2 is YYREEE (reference sequence). The CDR3 runs to 13 residues. The trim removed 3 bases at V and 10 bases at J, leaving 7 bases unmatched. CDR3 amino acids: CASSYGQAGEQFF. CDR3 in DNA: TGTGCCAGCAGCTACGGACAGGCAGGAGAGCAGTTCTTC.

The chain links TRBV5-6 to TRBJ1-2; D unresolved. The germline V and J ends were trimmed by 4 bases and 6 bases, with 13 bases remaining between them. This CDR3 comprises 13 residues. CDR1 and CDR2 from the germline V gene are SGHDT and YYEEEE. CDR3: CASSPGLVNGYTF. The CDR3 DNA follows: TGTGCCAGCAGCCCCGGGTTGGTTAATGGCTACACCTTC.

V and J are TRBV9 and TRBJ1-3, with no clear D. V was shortened by 0 bases and J by 2 bases, with 9 bases between the two germline ends. CDR1 and CDR2 from the germline V gene are SGDLS and YYNGEE. This CDR3 is 15 amino acids long. The DNA of the CDR3 is TGTGCCAGCAGCGTAGGGGTCAGGACTGGAAACACCATATATTTT. It codes for CASSVGVRTGNTIYF.

This clone was seen ten or more times. This sequence joins TRBV5-5 and TRBJ1-1; tentative D call: TRBD1 (5 bases). V lost 0 bases to trimming and J lost 4 bases, with 10 bases between them. This CDR3 comprises 14 residues. Germline CDR1 and CDR2: SGHKS and YYEKEE (reference sequence). This CDR3 reads CASSLVGRATEAFF. In DNA, the CDR3 is TGTGCCAGCAGCTTGGTTGGCAGGGCCACTGAAGCTTTCTTT.